This T cell receptor beta chain appears in the sequencing data of a study of cytomegalovirus exposure and HLA in healthy donors. PCR used 60 Vbeta primers and 13 Jbeta primers. The data were produced by immunoSEQ multiplex PCR, yet TCRdb's version contains in-frame clones alone and is incomplete. The sample has 100,000 to 150,000 clones, about 10% seen once. V shed 0 bases, J shed 4 bases, and the junction held 11 bases outside the gene matches. Looked up from germline, CDR1 is SGHRS and CDR2 is YFSETQ. The CDR3 length is 17 residues. Likely unrecorded immune exposures existed in these nominally healthy donors. Study conclusions and caveats: The presence/absence work took it that sequencing depth was about the same across donors. Fewer than 200 TCR beta chains were listed as cytomegalovirus-associated. Most TCR sequences showed up rarely, but some public TCRs showed up in many donors.

This clone was seen a handful of times. Its target is unknown. The TCR was taken from a woman aged 18-29 years in good health and CMV-seropositive. The chain carries TRBV5-1 and TRBJ1-1; 8 bases line up with TRBD1. The sequencing input was PBMCs. CDR3 protein: CASSLVVVGQGSTEAFF. CDR3 nucleotide sequence: TGCGCCAGCAGCTTGGTAGTGGTTGGACAGGGATCCACTGAAGCTTTCTTT. The full variable domain, rest sourced from reference TRBV5-1 and TRBJ1-1, is KAGVTQTPRYLIKTRGQQVTLSCSPISGHRSVSWYQQTPGQGLQFLFEYFSETQRNKGNFPGRFSGRQFSNSRSEMNVSTLELGDSALYLCASSLVVVGQGSTEAFFGQGTRLTVV.